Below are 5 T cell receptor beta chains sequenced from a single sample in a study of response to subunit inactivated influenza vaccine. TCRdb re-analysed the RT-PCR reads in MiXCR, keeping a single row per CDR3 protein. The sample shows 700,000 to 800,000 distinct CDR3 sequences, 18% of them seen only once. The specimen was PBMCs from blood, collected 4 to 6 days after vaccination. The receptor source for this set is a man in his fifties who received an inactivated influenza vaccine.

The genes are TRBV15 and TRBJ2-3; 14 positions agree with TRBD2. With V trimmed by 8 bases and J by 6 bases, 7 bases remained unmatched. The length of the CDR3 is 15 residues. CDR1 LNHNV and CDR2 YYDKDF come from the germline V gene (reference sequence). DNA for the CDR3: TGTGCCACCCGGACTAGCGGGGGGATGGGGGATACGCAGTATTTT. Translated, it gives CATRTSGGMGDTQYF.

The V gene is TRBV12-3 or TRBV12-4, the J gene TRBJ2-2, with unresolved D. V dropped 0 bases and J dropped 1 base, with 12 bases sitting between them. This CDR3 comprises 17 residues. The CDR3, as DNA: TGTGCCAGCAGTTTAGCGTGGCAATTGAGGAACACCGGGGAGCTGTTTTTT. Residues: CASSLAWQLRNTGELFF.

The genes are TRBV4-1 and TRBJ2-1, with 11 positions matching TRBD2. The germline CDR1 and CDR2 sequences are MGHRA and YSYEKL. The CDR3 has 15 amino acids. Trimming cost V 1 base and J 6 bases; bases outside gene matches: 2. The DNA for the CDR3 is TGCGCCAGCAGCCAAGGACTAGCGGGGACCAATGAGCAGTTCTTC. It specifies CASSQGLAGTNEQFF.

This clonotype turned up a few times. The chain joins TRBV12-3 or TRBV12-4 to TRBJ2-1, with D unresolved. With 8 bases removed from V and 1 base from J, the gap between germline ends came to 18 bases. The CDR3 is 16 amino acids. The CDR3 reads CASYTKIDGSYNEQFF. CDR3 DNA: TGTGCCAGCTATACTAAAATCGACGGATCCTACAATGAGCAGTTCTTC.

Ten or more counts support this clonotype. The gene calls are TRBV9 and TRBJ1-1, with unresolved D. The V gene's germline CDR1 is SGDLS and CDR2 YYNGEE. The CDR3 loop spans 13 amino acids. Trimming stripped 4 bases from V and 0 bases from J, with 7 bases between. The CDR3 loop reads CASSQTVNTEAFF. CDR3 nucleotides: TGTGCCAGCAGCCAAACAGTGAACACTGAAGCTTTCTTT.